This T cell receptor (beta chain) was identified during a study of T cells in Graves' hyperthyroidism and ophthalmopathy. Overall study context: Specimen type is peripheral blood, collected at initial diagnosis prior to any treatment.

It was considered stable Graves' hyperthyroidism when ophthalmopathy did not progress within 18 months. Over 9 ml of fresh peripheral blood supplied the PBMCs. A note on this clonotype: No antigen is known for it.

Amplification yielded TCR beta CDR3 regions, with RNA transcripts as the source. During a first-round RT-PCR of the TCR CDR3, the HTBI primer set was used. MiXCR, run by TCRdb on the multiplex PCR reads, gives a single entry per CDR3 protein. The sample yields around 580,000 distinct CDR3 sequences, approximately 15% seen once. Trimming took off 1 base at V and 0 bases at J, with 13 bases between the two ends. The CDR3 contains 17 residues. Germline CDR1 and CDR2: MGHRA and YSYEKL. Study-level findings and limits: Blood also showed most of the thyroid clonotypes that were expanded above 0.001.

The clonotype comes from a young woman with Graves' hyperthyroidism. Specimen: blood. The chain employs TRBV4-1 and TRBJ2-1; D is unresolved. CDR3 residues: CASSQAPLAFSYNEQFF. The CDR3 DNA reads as TGCGCCAGCAGCCAAGCCCCTTTAGCCTTCTCCTACAATGAGCAGTTCTTC.